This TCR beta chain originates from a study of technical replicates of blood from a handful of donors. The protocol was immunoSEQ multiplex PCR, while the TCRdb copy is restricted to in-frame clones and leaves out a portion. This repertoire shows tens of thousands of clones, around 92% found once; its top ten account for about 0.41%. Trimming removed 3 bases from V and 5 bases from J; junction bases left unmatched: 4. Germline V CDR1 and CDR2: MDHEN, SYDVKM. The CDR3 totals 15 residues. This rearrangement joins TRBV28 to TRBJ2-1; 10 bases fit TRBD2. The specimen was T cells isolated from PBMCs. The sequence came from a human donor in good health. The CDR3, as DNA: TGTGCCAGCAGTTTGGGACTAGCGAAAGACAATGAGCAGTTCTTC. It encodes CASSLGLAKDNEQFF.